The 5 T cell receptor beta chains below all came from one sample that was sequenced in a study of T cell responses to AZD1222 COVID-19 vaccine. Measured with immunoSEQ multiplex PCR; TCRdb has only the in-frame clones, and not every one. The repertoire holds under 150,000 clones, with under 90% as singletons. Material: peripheral blood, obtained 28 days after the second AZD1222 dose. These receptors originate from an adult who received the AZD1222 COVID-19 vaccine.

J is TRBJ1-1 and V is TRBV6-5; tentatively, D is TRBD1 (6 bases). The V end lost 6 bases, the J end lost 1 base, and 12 bases lay between the germline ends. The CDR3 is made up of 14 amino acids. The germline V gene encodes CDR1 MNHEY and CDR2 SVGAGI. Here the CDR3 reads CASRRTGKNTEAFF. The CDR3, as DNA: TGTGCCAGCAGAAGAACAGGGAAGAACACTGAAGCTTTCTTT.

The chain recombines TRBV28 with TRBJ1-6; tentative D call: TRBD1 (5 bases). CDR3 length: 15 amino acids. Between the trimmed V and J ends, which lost 1 base and 10 bases, there was a span of 14 bases. Germline lookup yields CDR1 MDHEN and CDR2 SYDVKM. DNA for the CDR3: TGTGCCAGCAGTTTATATGAAGGGGTCGGCTCACCCCTCCACTTT. Translating it yields CASSLYEGVGSPLHF.

The chain has TRBV6-5 and TRBJ1-1; 7 positions agree with TRBD1. Per the germline V gene, CDR1 is MNHEY and CDR2 is SVGAGI. The V gene end was trimmed by 0 bases and the J gene end by 6 bases; junction bases not matched to a gene: 4. The CDR3 covers 14 residues. CDR3 sequence (DNA): TGTGCCAGCAGTTACTCGAACAGGGGCGCTGAAGCTTTCTTT. Translated: CASSYSNRGAEAFF.

The chain uses TRBV5-6 and TRBJ2-1; D gene unclear. V dropped 4 bases and J dropped 4 bases, with 12 bases sitting between them. This CDR3 has 14 amino acids. Looked up from germline, CDR1 is SGHDT and CDR2 is YYEEEE. The CDR3 loop is CASSTHGLYNEQFF. For the CDR3, the DNA is TGTGCCAGCAGCACCCACGGGCTTTACAATGAGCAGTTCTTC. The full variable domain, completed using reference TRBV5-6 and TRBJ2-1, is DAGVTQSPTHLIKTRGQQVTLRCSPKSGHDTVSWYQQALGQGPQFIFQYYEEEERQRGNFPDRFSGHQFPNYSSELNVNALLLGDSALYLCASSTHGLYNEQFFGPGTRLTVL.

The chain combines TRBV19 with TRBJ2-2; D may be TRBD2 (5 bases). Per germline, CDR1 LNHDA and CDR2 SQIVND (reference sequence). Trimming took 3 bases from V and 10 from J, leaving 12 bases between them. The CDR3 runs to 13 residues. CDR3 bases: TGTGCCAGTAGTATGAGGACTCCGCCGGAGCTGTTTTTT. It codes for CASSMRTPPELFF.